This T cell receptor beta chain is from a study of T cell repertoires in cytomegalovirus infection. The CDR3 consists of 14 residues. The germline V gene encodes CDR1 MNHNY and CDR2 SVGAGI (reference sequence). V was clipped by 6 bases and J by 3 bases; unmatched bases: 4. One entry per CDR3 protein results from TCRdb running MiXCR on the reads. The repertoire consists of a few hundred thousand distinct CDR3 sequences, with over 7.5% occurring once and the leading ten covering about 4.5%. The sample comprised PBMCs. This clonotype originated in a human donor in good health (CMV status not recorded). Some clones in this sample may be carry-over from other donors' samples. The chain recombines TRBV6-6 with TRBJ1-5; 8 bases align to TRBD1. In DNA form, the CDR3 reads TGTGCCAGCAGCCGGACAGGGCCCAATCAGCCCCAGCATTTT. Translated: CASSRTGPNQPQHF.